This TCR beta chain was captured by sequencing in a study of cytomegalovirus exposure and HLA in healthy donors. The study's findings and limits: Analyses of presence and absence presupposed an approximately uniform sequencing depth across donors.

Primers for the PCR totalled 60 Vbeta and 13 Jbeta. Clones were read by immunoSEQ multiplex PCR, and TCRdb kept only the in-frame ones, dropping some. The repertoire holds 100,000 to 150,000 clones, with around 78% as singletons. As regards this clone: Its antigen is not identified.

Germline CDR1 LGHNA, CDR2 YSLEER. Trimming removed 5 bases at V and 0 bases at J, with 11 bases between. CDR3 size: 15 residues. What was sequenced was PBMCs. The source is a man aged 35 to 55 in good health and CMV-seronegative. V and J are TRBV4-3 and TRBJ1-5, with D possibly TRBD1 on 5 matching bases. CDR3 sequence reads: CASSETVNSNQPQHF. In DNA form, the CDR3 reads TGCGCCAGCAGCGAGACAGTAAATAGCAATCAGCCCCAGCATTTT.